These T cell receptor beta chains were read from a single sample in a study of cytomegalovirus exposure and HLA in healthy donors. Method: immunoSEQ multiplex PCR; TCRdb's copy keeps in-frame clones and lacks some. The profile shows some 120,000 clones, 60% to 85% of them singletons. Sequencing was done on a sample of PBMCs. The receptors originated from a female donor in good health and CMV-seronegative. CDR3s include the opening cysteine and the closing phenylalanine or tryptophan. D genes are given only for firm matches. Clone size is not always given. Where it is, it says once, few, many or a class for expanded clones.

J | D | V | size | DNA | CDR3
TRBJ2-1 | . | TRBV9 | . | TGTGCCAGCAGCGTAGGTTCGGGTCGCTTTGATGAGCAGTTCTTC | CASSVGSGRFDEQFF
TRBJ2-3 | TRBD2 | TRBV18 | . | TGTGCCAGCTCCTCGACTAGCGAGGATCTGTATTTT | CASSSTSEDLYF
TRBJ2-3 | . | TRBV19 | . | TGTGCCAGTAGTCGGGGTGAAACAGATACGCAGTATTTT | CASSRGETDTQYF
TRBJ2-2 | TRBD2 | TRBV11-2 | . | TGTGCCAGCAGCTTTAATAGCGGGGGGGCCGGGGAGCTGTTTTTT | CASSFNSGGAGELFF
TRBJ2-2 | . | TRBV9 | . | TGTGCCAGTAATACTTTAACCGGGGAGCTGTTTTTT | CASNTLTGELFF
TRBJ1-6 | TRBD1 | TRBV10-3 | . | TGTGCCATCAGGAGCGCCCCTCCGGGACAGGGTAATTCACCCCTCCACTTT | CAIRSAPPGQGNSPLHF
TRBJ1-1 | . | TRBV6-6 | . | TGTGCCAGCAGAGAACTTATCAGGGGAGAAGCTTTCTTT | CASRELIRGEAFF
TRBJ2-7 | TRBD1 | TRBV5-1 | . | TGCGCCAGCAGCCCCAGACAGGGGGCCTCCTACGAGCAGTACTTC | CASSPRQGASYEQYF
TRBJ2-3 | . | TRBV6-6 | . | TGTGCCAGCATGGACTTGGGGGGAGGCACAGATACGCAGTATTTT | CASMDLGGGTDTQYF
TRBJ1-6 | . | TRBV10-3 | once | TGTGCCATCAGTACTCCCCAGGGAGGGAGCTATAATTCACCCCTCCACTTT | CAISTPQGGSYNSPLHF
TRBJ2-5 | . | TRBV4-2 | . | TGTGCCAGCAGCTTCACTCGGGAAGAGACCCAGTACTTC | CASSFTREETQYF
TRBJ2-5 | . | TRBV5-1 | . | TGCGCCAGCAGCGGAATTGGGACTCCTAGGGAGACCCAGTACTTC | CASSGIGTPRETQYF
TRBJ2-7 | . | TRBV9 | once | TGTGCCAGCAGCGTAGCGGGGGATTCGTCCTACGAGCAGTACTTC | CASSVAGDSSYEQYF
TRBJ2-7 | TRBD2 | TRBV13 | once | TGTGCCAGCAGCTTAGAAGTATGGAGGACGGGGGGGTCCTACGAGCAGTACTTC | CASSLEVWRTGGSYEQYF
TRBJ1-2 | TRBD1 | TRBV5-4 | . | TGTGCCAGCAGCTTGGCTGGGACAGGTTCTATGTATGGCTACACCTTC | CASSLAGTGSMYGYTF
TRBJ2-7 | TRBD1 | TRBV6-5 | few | TGTGCCAGCAGTTACTCGATAGGACAGGTATACTACGAGCAGTACTTC | CASSYSIGQVYYEQYF
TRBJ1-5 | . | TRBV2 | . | TGTGCCAGCAGTGAAGGGCCTAGACAGCCCCAGCATTTT | CASSEGPRQPQHF
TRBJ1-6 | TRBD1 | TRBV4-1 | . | TGCGCCAGCAGCCAAGAGGGGGGAGAAGGGACAGAGGATTCACCCCTCCACTTT | CASSQEGGEGTEDSPLHF
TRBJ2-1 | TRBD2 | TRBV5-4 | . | TGTGCCAGTTACAATTCCGGGGGGAAAATTGGGCAGTTCTTC | CASYNSGGKIGQFF
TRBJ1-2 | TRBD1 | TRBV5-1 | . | TGCGCCAGCAGCTTGGGGGGGACAGACTTCTATGGCTACACCTTC | CASSLGGTDFYGYTF
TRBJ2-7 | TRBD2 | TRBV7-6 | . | TGTGCCAGCAGCTTAGCGGGGGGGTCTCCGCGGGACGAGCAGTACTTC | CASSLAGGSPRDEQYF
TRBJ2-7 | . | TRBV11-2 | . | TGTGCCAGCAGCTCTTTCCAGCTAACAGGGTCCTACGAGCAGTACTTC | CASSSFQLTGSYEQYF
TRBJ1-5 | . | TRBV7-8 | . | TGTGCCAGCAGCTTATCTACAGCTACCAATCAGCCCCAGCATTTT | CASSLSTATNQPQHF
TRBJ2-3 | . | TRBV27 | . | TGTGCCAGCAGTTTATTTAGAGGGAGCACAGATACGCAGTATTTT | CASSLFRGSTDTQYF
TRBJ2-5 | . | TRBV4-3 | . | TGCGCCAGCAGCCATAGGGGGAAGGATGAGACCCAGTACTTC | CASSHRGKDETQYF
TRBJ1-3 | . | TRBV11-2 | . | TGTGCCAGCAGCCAGACACGGGGAACAAAAGGAAACACCATATATTTT | CASSQTRGTKGNTIYF
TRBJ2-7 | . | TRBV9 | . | TGTGCCAGCAGCACTGGAACTATAGGTTCCTACGAGCAGTACTTC | CASSTGTIGSYEQYF
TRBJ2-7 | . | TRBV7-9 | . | TGTGCCAGCAGCTTAAGTTCCTACGAGCAGTACTTC | CASSLSSYEQYF
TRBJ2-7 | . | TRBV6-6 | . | TGTGCCAGCAGTCTGACAGGATACGAGCAGTACTTC | CASSLTGYEQYF
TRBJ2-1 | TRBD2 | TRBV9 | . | TGTGCCAGCAGCCTCGATAGCGGGGGGCCCTACAATGAGCAGTTCTTC | CASSLDSGGPYNEQFF
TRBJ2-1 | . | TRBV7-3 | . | TGTGCCAGCAGCTTCGAAGGCGGGACGCAGTTCTTC | CASSFEGGTQFF
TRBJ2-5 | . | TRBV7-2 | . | TGTGCCAGCAGCACAGGGAGATGGGCCCAGTACTTC | CASSTGRWAQYF
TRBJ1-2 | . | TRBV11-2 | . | TGTGCCAGCAGCTTAGGACAGCGCTATGGCTACACCTTC | CASSLGQRYGYTF
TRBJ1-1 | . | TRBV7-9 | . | TGTGCCAGCAGACTAGTTACTGAAGCTTTCTTT | CASRLVTEAFF
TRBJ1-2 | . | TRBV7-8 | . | TGTGCCAGCAGTCGAGAGCTGACAGACGGGTATGGCTACACCTTC | CASSRELTDGYGYTF
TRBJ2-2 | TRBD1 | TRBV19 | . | TGTGCCAGTAGGTCCGGGACAGGGGACACCGGGGAGCTGTTTTTT | CASRSGTGDTGELFF
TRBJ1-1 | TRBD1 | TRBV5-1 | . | TGCGCCAGCAGCCAGACAGGGGAGACTGAAGCTTTCTTT | CASSQTGETEAFF
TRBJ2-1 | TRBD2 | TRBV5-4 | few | TGTGCCAGCAGCAAGGGAGCGGGGGGCTCCTACAATGAGCAGTTCTTC | CASSKGAGGSYNEQFF